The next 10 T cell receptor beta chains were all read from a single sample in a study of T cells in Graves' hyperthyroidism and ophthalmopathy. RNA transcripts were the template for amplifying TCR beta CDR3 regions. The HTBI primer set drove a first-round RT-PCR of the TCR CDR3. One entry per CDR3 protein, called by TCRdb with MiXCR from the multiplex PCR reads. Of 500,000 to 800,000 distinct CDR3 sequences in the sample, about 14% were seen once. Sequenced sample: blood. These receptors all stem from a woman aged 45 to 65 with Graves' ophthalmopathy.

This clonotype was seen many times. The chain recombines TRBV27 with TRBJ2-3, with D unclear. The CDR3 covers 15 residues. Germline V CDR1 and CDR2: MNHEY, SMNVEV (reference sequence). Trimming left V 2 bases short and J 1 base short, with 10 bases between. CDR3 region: CASSLVSSRTDTQYF. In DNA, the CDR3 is TGTGCCAGCAGTTTAGTTTCTAGTCGCACAGATACGCAGTATTTT.

This CDR3 is CASSTPGPIGEQYF. In nucleotides, the CDR3 is TGTGCCAGTAGTACCCCCGGGCCAATTGGGGAGCAGTACTTC. The chain employs TRBV19 and TRBJ2-7; D unclear. CDR1 LNHDA and CDR2 SQIVND come from the germline V gene (reference sequence). This CDR3 comprises 14 residues. With 4 bases removed from V and 7 bases from J, the gap between germline ends came to 17 bases.

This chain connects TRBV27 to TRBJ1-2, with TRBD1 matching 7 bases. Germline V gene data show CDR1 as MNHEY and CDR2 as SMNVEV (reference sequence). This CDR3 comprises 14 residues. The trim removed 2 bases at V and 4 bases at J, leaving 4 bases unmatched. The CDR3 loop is CASSLGTVGYGYTF. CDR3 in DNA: TGTGCCAGCAGTTTAGGGACAGTAGGCTATGGCTACACCTTC.

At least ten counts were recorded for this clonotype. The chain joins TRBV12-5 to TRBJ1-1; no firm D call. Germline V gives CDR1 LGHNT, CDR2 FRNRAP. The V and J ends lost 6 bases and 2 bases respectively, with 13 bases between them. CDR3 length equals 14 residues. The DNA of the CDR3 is TGTGCTAGTGGCACGCGGCAGATAAACACTGAAGCTTTCTTT. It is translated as CASGTRQINTEAFF. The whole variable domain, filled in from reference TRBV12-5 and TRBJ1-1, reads DARVTQTPRHKVTEMGQEVTMRCQPILGHNTVFWYRQTMMQGLELLAYFRNRAPLDDSGMPKDRFSAEMPDATLATLKIQPSEPRDSAVYFCASGTRQINTEAFFGQGTRLTVV.

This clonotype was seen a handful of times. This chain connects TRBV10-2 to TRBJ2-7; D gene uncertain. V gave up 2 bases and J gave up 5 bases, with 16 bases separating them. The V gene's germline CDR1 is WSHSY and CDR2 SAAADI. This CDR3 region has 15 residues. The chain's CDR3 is CASSEGRRLLDEQYF. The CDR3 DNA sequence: TGCGCCAGCAGTGAGGGCCGTCGGCTATTGGACGAGCAGTACTTC.

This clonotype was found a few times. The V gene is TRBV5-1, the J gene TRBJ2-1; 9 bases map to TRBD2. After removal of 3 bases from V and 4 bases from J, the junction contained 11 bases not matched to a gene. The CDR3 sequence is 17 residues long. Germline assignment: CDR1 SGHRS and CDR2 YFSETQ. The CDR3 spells CASSSGVTSGGYNEQFF. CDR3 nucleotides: TGCGCCAGCAGCTCTGGAGTGACTAGCGGAGGGTACAATGAGCAGTTCTTC.

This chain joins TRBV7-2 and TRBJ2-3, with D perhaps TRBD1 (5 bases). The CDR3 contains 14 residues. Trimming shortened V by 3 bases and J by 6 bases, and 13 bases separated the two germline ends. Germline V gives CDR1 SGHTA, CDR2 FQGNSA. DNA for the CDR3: TGTGCCAGCAGCTTCCGGCTAGGGGTGGATACGCAGTATTTT. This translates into CASSFRLGVDTQYF.

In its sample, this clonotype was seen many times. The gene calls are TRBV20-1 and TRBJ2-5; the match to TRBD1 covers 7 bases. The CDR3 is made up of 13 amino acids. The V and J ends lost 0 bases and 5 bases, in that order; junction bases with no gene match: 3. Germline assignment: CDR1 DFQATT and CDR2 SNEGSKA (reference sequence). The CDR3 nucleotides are TGCAGTGCTAGAGAGACAGGGTTGGAGACCCAGTACTTC. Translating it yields CSARETGLETQYF.

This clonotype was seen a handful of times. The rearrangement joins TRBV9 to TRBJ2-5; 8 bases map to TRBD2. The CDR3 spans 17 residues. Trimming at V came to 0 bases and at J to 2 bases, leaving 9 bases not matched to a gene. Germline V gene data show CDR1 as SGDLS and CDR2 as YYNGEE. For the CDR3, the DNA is TGTGCCAGCAGCGTAGACCCGGGGGGGCAGCTACAAGAGACCCAGTACTTC. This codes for CASSVDPGGQLQETQYF.

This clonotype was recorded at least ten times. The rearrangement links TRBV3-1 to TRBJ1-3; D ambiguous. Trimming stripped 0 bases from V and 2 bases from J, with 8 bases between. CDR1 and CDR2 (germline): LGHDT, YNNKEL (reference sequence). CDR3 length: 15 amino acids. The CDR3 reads CASSQDHRTGNTIYF. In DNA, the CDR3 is TGTGCCAGCAGCCAAGATCACAGAACTGGAAACACCATATATTTT.